This T cell receptor beta chain was profiled in a study of blood T cell repertoires in COVID-19 (TCRdb year 2020). Describing the broader study: The collaborator samples originated in the United States, Italy and Spain and spanned the acute and convalescent phases of COVID-19. The material from the prospective study consisted of cDNA or gDNA derived from T cells, B-cell-depleted T cells, or PBMCs. Subjects who had been exposed to COVID-19, were actively infected with it, or had recovered from it provided the deeply sampled blood TCRbeta repertoires that made up the dataset. The repertoires were released in a freely available public database meant as a resource for research on the immune response to SARS-CoV-2. The samples were drawn from two sources: the first 160 participants of the ongoing ImmuneRACE study, and 1,000 to 1,500 subjects contributed by 6 global collaborators. Sample metadata almost always included a de-identified subject ID, COVID-19 status, age in years and sex. Where available, HLA class I and class II types were obtained from metadata supplied by the sample provider rather than from assay-based typing. Overall study outcomes, separate from this receptor: The amount of clinical and demographic metadata varied by source and participant and was provided uncurated.

As regards this clone: Its antigen remains unidentified. No quality values exist for individual bases; no much larger clone is one base distant.

TCRbeta CDR3 regions were amplified from genomic DNA using the immunoSEQ Assay, a bias-controlled multiplex PCR. The authors' pipeline ran thus. Nucleated cell counts per sample were estimated from amplification of reference gene primers within the assay. To quantify the absolute abundance of each unique TCRbeta CDR3 rearrangement, sequence reads were collapsed and filtered. For each sample, productive Simpson clonality was calculated by taking the square root of Simpson's diversity index across productive rearrangements. TCRdb carries this immuneACCESS record with in-frame sequences only. Its versions omit some clonotypes, under half of them owing to an unresolved V gene in the studies checked, with the rest unexplained. V and J calls and clone size are those listed in that table; D and trimming were worked out from the DNA. The sample contains about 190,000 clones, 88% of them found a single time. The ten most abundant clones make up approximately 4% of the sample.

Whole blood was collected in K2EDTA tubes by collaborating institutions according to the institutions' own protocols. For TCRbeta analysis, collaborator samples were shipped as frozen whole blood, as isolated PBMCs, or as DNA extracted from either sample type. V trim: 6 bases; J trim: 4 bases; unmatched bases: 7. The CDR3, cysteine through phenylalanine, is 14 amino acids long. CDR3 DNA is the only sequence kept; it has 42 bases, read in frame from the first base. Based on the germline V gene, the CDR1 and CDR2 sequences are SGHRS and YFSETQ. What was sequenced was peripheral blood. The V gene is TRBV5-1 and the J gene is TRBJ1-1; TRBD1 agrees with 9 junctional bases. This TCR was recovered from a human donor in a cohort sampled during active COVID-19. Read as DNA, the sequence is TGCGCCAGCAATCGGGACAGGGCGGGCACTGAAGCTTTCTTT. It translates to CASNRDRAGTEAFF.